These 14 T cell receptor beta chains were all obtained from the same sample, sequenced in a study of T cells and copy number aberrations in small-cell lung cancer (dated by TCRdb to about 2021). The method was the immunoSEQ multiplex PCR assay. The clones in this table, taken by TCRdb from immuneACCESS, are in-frame only. Not every clone is retained; where verified, under half of the shortfall comes from an unresolved V gene, and the cause of the rest is unknown. This sample gives a few thousand clones in total; about four fifths of them show up just once. The ten top clones hold roughly a tenth of the sample. Source material: normal tissue next to the tumor. The receptors here all came from a man between 65 and 79 years old with small cell lung cancer.

The chain recombines TRBV6-5 with TRBJ1-3, with no clear D. CDR3 size: 11 residues. V was shortened by 8 bases and J by 4 bases, with 6 bases between the two germline ends. The germline gives CDR1 MNHEY, CDR2 SVGAGI. CDR3 in amino acids: CASVRGNTIYF. Here the CDR3 DNA reads TGTGCCAGCGTCAGAGGAAACACCATATATTTT.

This clone was observed a single time. The J gene is TRBJ1-3, the V gene TRBV6-5; possibly TRBD1 for D (5 bases). Germline V gene sequence: CDR1 MNHEY, CDR2 SVGAGI. V was pared by 6 bases and J by 7 bases, with 7 bases between. The CDR3 covers 11 residues. CDR3 region: CASSRGNTIYF. The CDR3 region has the DNA TGTGCCAGCAGCCGGGGGAACACCATATATTTT.

In its sample, this clone was seen a few times. The J gene is TRBJ2-1, the V gene TRBV7-6; 13 nucleotides line up with TRBD2. CDR1 is SGHVS, CDR2 FNYEAQ, per germline. With V trimmed by 0 bases and J by 1 base, 12 bases remained unmatched. The CDR3 is 21 residues long. The CDR3 sequence is CASSLAQTSGRAEGSYNEQFF. In DNA form, the CDR3 reads TGTGCCAGCAGCTTAGCGCAAACTAGCGGGAGGGCCGAAGGTTCCTACAATGAGCAGTTCTTC.

This chain links TRBV5-4 with TRBJ1-6; 9 bases line up with TRBD1. In germline, CDR1 is SGHNT, CDR2 YYREEE (reference sequence). The CDR3 sequence is 17 residues long. V shed 4 bases, J shed 9 bases, and the junction held 14 bases outside the gene matches. This CDR3 is CASSPGTGKFIGSPLHF. The CDR3 DNA is TGTGCCAGCAGCCCCGGGACAGGGAAGTTCATTGGTTCACCCCTCCACTTT.

This chain joins TRBV6-1 and TRBJ1-1, with D unresolved. Germline V lookup: CDR1 MNHNS, CDR2 SASEGT. The CDR3 loop spans 12 amino acids. Trimming removed 7 bases at V and 2 bases at J, with 8 bases between. CDR3 sequence reads: CASILTNTEAFF. The CDR3 DNA reads TGTGCCAGCATTCTGACTAACACTGAAGCTTTCTTT.

This chain connects TRBV9 to TRBJ2-2; D is perhaps TRBD1 or TRBD2 (5 bases each). Germline-derived CDR1 and CDR2 are SGDLS and YYNGEE. V lost 0 bases, J lost 5 bases, and 14 bases lay in between. The CDR3 is 16 residues long. The CDR3 sequence is CASSVAYGAETGELFF. The CDR3 region has the DNA TGTGCCAGCAGCGTAGCTTACGGGGCAGAGACCGGGGAGCTGTTTTTT. The variable domain in full, with the rest retrieved from reference TRBV9 and TRBJ2-2, is DSGVTQTPKHLITATGQRVTLRCSPRSGDLSVYWYQQSLDQGLQFLIQYYNGEERAKGNILERFSAQQFPDLHSELNLSSLELGDSALYFCASSVAYGAETGELFFGEGSRLTVL.

The rearrangement uses TRBV27 and TRBJ2-1; D may be TRBD1 (5 bases). This CDR3 region has 12 residues. V was clipped by 6 bases and J by 7 bases, with 10 bases between them. Germline assignment: CDR1 MNHEY and CDR2 SMNVEV (reference sequence). This CDR3 reads CASSRTNNEQFF. CDR3 in DNA: TGTGCCAGCAGCCGGACAAATAATGAGCAGTTCTTC.

This clone has just one count. The chain employs TRBV5-4 and TRBJ2-3, with a weak D call TRBD1 (6 bases). Germline CDR1 reads SGHNT; CDR2 reads YYREEE (reference sequence). V dropped 4 bases and J dropped 0 bases, with 12 bases sitting between them. There are 15 residues in the CDR3. CDR3 sequence reads: CASSLQGPSTDTQYF. DNA for the CDR3: TGTGCCAGCAGCCTACAGGGACCGAGCACAGATACGCAGTATTTT. Drawing the rest from reference TRBV5-4 and TRBJ2-3, the complete variable domain is ETGVTQSPTHLIKTRGQQVTLRCSSQSGHNTVSWYQQALGQGPQFIFQYYREEENGRGNFPPRFSGLQFPNYSSELNVNALELDDSALYLCASSLQGPSTDTQYFGPGTRLTVL.

V gene TRBV18 combines with J gene TRBJ2-3; TRBD1 aligns across 7 bases. This CDR3 contains 15 residues. Germline trimming cut 6 bases from V and 2 bases from J; bases unmatched to any gene: 8. The germline V gene has CDR1 KGHSH and CDR2 LQKENI. The DNA for the CDR3 is TGTGCCAGCTCTCAGGACAGGAAACACACAGATACGCAGTATTTT. Amino acids: CASSQDRKHTDTQYF.

As DNA, the CDR3 is TGTGCCAGCAGCTTAGGTGCTGCAAACAATGAGCAGTTCTTC. Protein sequence: CASSLGAANNEQFF. The rearrangement links TRBV11-3 to TRBJ2-1, with D unresolved. V was shortened by 1 base and J by 5 bases, with 9 bases between the two germline ends. CDR1 SGHNT and CDR2 YENEEA come from the germline V gene. This CDR3 contains 14 residues.

The chain uses TRBV6-5 and TRBJ2-7, with D tentatively TRBD2 (6 bases). The V gene's germline CDR1 is MNHEY and CDR2 SVGAGI. V gave up 3 bases and J gave up 5 bases, with 17 bases separating them. The CDR3 is 15 residues long. In DNA form, the CDR3 reads TGTGCCAGCAGTTATGGGGTGGGAGGATTCAACGAGCAGTACTTC. Amino acid sequence: CASSYGVGGFNEQYF.

About this clone: A much larger clone is a single base away; this may be a read error. The identical CDR3 is also encoded by other nucleotide sequences in the sample. This chain links TRBV5-4 with TRBJ2-5; D assignment may be TRBD1 or TRBD2 (7 bases each). Trimming took 1 base from V and 5 from J, leaving 21 bases between them. CDR1 SGHNT and CDR2 YYREEE come from the germline V gene (reference sequence). The CDR3 is made up of 17 amino acids. The DNA for the CDR3 is TGTGCCAGCAGCTTGAAAGGGGAGGGGGCACATAGGGAGACCCAGTACTTC. It translates to CASSLKGEGAHRETQYF.

The J gene is TRBJ2-5, the V gene TRBV6-6; 8 bases align to TRBD2. The junction had 5 bases not matched to a gene; V was cut back by 2 bases and J by 3 bases. This CDR3 comprises 15 residues. CDR1 is MNHNY and CDR2 is SVGAGI in the germline V gene (reference sequence). In DNA, the CDR3 is TGTGCCAGCAGTTACGTAACGGGGGGGGAAGAGACCCAGTACTTC. Residues: CASSYVTGGEETQYF.

This chain joins TRBV5-6 and TRBJ1-1, with a tentative D call TRBD1 (5 bases). The CDR3 consists of 15 residues. The germline V gene has CDR1 SGHDT and CDR2 YYEEEE. The V end lost 0 bases, the J end lost 6 bases, and 15 bases lay between the germline ends. Written as DNA, the CDR3 is TGTGCCAGCAGCTTGGGTTTCGGGGCGGGTTCTGAAGCTTTCTTT. It codes for CASSLGFGAGSEAFF.